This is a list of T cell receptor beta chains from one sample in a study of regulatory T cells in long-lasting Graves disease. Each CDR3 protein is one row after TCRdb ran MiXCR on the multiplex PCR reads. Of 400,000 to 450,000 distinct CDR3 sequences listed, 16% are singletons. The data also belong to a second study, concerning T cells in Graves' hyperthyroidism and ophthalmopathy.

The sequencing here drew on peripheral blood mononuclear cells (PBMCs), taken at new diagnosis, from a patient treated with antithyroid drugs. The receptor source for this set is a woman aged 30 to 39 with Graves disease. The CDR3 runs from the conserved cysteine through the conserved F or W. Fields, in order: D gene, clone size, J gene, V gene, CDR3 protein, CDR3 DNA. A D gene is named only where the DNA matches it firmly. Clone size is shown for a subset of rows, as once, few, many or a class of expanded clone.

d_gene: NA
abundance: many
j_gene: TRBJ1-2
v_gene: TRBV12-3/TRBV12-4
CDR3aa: CASSLMTGPYGYTF
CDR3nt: TGTGCCAGCAGTTTAATGACAGGACCCTATGGCTACACCTTC

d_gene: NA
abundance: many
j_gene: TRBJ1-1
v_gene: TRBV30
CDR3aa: CAWSVAQGLLNTEAFF
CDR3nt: TGTGCCTGGAGTGTTGCCCAGGGACTGCTGAACACTGAAGCTTTCTTT

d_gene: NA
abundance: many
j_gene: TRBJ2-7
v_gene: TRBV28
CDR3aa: CASSQAVSKQYF
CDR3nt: TGTGCCAGCAGTCAAGCTGTCTCTAAGCAGTACTTC

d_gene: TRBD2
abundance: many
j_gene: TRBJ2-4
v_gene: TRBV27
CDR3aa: CATGPAGGSNIQYF
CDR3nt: TGTGCCACCGGCCCGGCGGGAGGGTCGAACATTCAGTACTTC

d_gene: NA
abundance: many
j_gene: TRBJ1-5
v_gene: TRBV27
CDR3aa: CASSLSWDSNQPQHF
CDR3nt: TGTGCCAGCAGTTTATCGTGGGATAGCAATCAGCCCCAGCATTTT

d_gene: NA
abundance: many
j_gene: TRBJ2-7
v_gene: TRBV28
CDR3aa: CASSFLGREQYF
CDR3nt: TGTGCCAGCAGTTTCTTGGGTCGGGAGCAGTACTTC

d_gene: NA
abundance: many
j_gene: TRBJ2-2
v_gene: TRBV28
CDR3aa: CASSPLLTQNTGELFF
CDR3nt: TGTGCCAGCAGTCCCCTGCTCACGCAGAACACCGGGGAGCTGTTTTTT

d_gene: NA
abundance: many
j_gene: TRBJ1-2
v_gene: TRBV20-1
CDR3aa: CSASLTRLDYGYTF
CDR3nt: TGCAGTGCTAGTCTGACTCGTTTGGACTATGGCTACACCTTC

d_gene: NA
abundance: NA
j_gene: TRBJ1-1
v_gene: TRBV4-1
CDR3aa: CASSPGGAWEAFF
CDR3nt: TGCGCCAGCAGCCCCGGGGGCGCATGGGAAGCTTTCTTT

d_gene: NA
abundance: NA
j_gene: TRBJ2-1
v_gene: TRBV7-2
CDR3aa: CASSLKSDDEQFF
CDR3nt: TGTGCCAGCAGCTTGAAGAGTGACGATGAGCAGTTCTTC

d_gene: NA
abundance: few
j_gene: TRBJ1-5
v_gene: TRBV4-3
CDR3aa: CASSQEMAGVSQPQHF
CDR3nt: TGCGCCAGCAGCCAAGAGATGGCAGGGGTGTCTCAGCCCCAGCATTTT

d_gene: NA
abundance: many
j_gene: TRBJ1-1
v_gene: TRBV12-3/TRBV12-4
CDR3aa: CASSDDTPEAFF
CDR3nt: TGTGCCAGCAGTGACGACACGCCGGAAGCTTTCTTT

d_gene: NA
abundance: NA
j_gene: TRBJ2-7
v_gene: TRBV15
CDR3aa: CATSSRGSSYEQYF
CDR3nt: TGTGCCACCAGCAGTCGGGGGTCCTCCTACGAGCAGTACTTC

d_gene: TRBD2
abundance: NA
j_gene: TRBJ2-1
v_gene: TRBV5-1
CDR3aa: CASSSIAGEVIDEQFF
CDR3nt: TGCGCCAGCAGCTCCATAGCGGGAGAGGTTATAGATGAGCAGTTCTTC

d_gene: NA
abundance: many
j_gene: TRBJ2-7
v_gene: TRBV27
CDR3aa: CASTPGEKSEQYF
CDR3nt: TGTGCCAGCACGCCGGGGGAGAAGAGCGAGCAGTACTTC

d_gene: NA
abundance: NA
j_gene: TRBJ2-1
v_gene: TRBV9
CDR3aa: CASSVGWSSDNEQFF
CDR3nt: TGTGCCAGCAGCGTAGGTTGGAGTAGCGACAATGAGCAGTTCTTC

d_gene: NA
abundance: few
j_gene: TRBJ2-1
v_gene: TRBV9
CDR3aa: CASSGAGIYDNEQFF
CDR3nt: TGTGCCAGCAGTGGGGCGGGAATTTACGACAATGAGCAGTTCTTC

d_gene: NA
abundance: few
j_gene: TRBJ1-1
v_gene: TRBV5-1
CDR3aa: CASSQIPGATEAFF
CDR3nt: TGCGCCAGCAGCCAAATACCCGGGGCCACTGAAGCTTTCTTT

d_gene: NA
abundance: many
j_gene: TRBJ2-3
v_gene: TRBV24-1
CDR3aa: CATSSRITDTQYF
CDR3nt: TGTGCCACCAGTTCCAGGATCACAGATACGCAGTATTTT

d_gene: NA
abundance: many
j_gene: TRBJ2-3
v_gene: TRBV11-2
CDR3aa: CASSFGNVADTQYF
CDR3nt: TGTGCCAGCAGCTTTGGTAACGTCGCAGATACGCAGTATTTT

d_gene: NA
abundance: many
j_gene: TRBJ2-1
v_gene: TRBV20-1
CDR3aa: CSAKQYNEQFF
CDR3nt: TGCAGTGCTAAGCAGTACAATGAGCAGTTCTTC

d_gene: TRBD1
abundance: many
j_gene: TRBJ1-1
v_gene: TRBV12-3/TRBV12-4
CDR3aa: CASSPGTAEAFF
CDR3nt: TGTGCCAGCAGTCCGGGGACAGCTGAAGCTTTCTTT

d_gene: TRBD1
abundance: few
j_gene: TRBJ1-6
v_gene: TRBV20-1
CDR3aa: CSARDPAQGLDSPLHF
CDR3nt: TGCAGTGCTAGAGATCCGGCACAGGGGCTTGATTCACCCCTCCACTTT

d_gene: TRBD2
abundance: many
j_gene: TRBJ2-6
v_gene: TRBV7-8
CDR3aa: CASSPRGGNSGANVLTF
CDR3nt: TGTGCCAGCAGCCCCCGGGGGGGAAACTCTGGGGCCAACGTCCTGACTTTC

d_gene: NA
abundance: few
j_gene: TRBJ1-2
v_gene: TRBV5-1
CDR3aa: CASSLAGVWGYTF
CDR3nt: TGCGCCAGCAGCTTGGCCGGCGTCTGGGGCTACACCTTC